The next 7 T cell receptor beta chains were all read from a single sample in a study of beta chain features in type 1 diabetes. Findings of the study overall: The study found moderately but significantly shorter TCRB CDR3s in all four CD4+ subsets of Type 1 diabetes patients.

These receptors have no identified antigens. The sequenced template was cDNA made from the entire isolated RNA. The assay was immunoSEQ multiplex PCR, and TCRdb's table has in-frame clones only and misses some. In the table there are some 240,000 clones, 16% of which are singletons. Input material: naive CD4+ T cells from blood. The source is a man aged 25-45 years with type 1 diabetes.

This clone has just a few counts. This chain connects TRBV30 to TRBJ2-5, with a weak D call TRBD2 (5 bases). V shed 4 bases and J shed 4 bases, with 10 bases lying between them. CDR1 and CDR2 (germline): GTSNPN, SVGIG (reference sequence). CDR3 length: 12 residues. The CDR3 DNA is TGTGCCTGGAAGGCGGCGGGAGAGACCCAGTACTTC. As protein: CAWKAAGETQYF. The variable domain in full, with the rest retrieved from reference TRBV30 and TRBJ2-5, is SQTIHQWPATLVQPVGSPLSLECTVEGTSNPNLYWYRQAAGRGLQLLFYSVGIGQISSEVPQNLSASRPQDRQFILSSKKLLLSDSGFYLCAWKAAGETQYFGPGTRLLVL.

The rearrangement uses TRBV2 and TRBJ2-7; D is unclear. Germline CDR1 SNHLY, CDR2 FYNNEI. V lost 6 bases and J lost 3, with 15 bases in between. This CDR3 is built from 14 residues. The DNA of the CDR3 is TGTGCCAGCAGCTCAGCCCGGTTCAACTACGAGCAGTACTTC. This codes for CASSSARFNYEQYF.

The chain has TRBV5-1 and TRBJ2-1, with 12 nucleotides matching TRBD2. This CDR3 is 18 amino acids long. Trimming took 0 bases from V and 4 from J; bases not matched to a gene: 8. Germline CDR1 SGHRS, CDR2 YFSETQ. CDR3 in DNA: TGCGCCAGCAGCTTGGGCCTAGCGGGAGGGCCTGGGTACAATGAGCAGTTCTTC. Translated, it gives CASSLGLAGGPGYNEQFF.

The chain couples TRBV29-1 to TRBJ2-2, with D unresolved. V was trimmed by 4 bases and J by 2 bases, leaving 11 bases between them. This CDR3 is 14 amino acids long. CDR1 is SQVTM and CDR2 is ANQGSEA in the germline V gene. CDR3 loop: CSVGRPTNTGELFF. CDR3 nucleotide sequence: TGCAGCGTTGGTCGACCCACTAACACCGGGGAGCTGTTTTTT.

The chain has TRBV30 and TRBJ2-7; D is possibly TRBD1 or TRBD2 (6 bases each). The V end was cut by 0 bases, the J end by 3 bases, with 12 bases between. Germline CDR1 GTSNPN, CDR2 SVGIG (reference sequence). The CDR3 totals 14 residues. The CDR3 DNA reads TGTGCCTGGAGTGTACGGGGGCCCCGCTACGAGCAGTACTTC. This codes for CAWSVRGPRYEQYF.

V and J are TRBV9 and TRBJ2-2; TRBD2 agrees at 9 bases. Losses at the gene ends were 2 bases for V and 6 bases for J; bases not matched to a gene: 5. There are 15 residues in the CDR3. Germline CDR1 reads SGDLS; CDR2 reads YYNGEE. The CDR3 DNA is TGTGCCAGCAGCGTTAGCGGGAGTCGGCCCGGGGAGCTGTTTTTT. It encodes CASSVSGSRPGELFF.

The chain combines TRBV4-3 with TRBJ2-3; 8 nucleotides align to TRBD1. CDR1 and CDR2 from the germline V gene are LGHNA and YSLEER. V gave up 6 bases and J gave up 2 bases; unmatched junction bases: 4. The CDR3 covers 14 residues. In nucleotides, the CDR3 is TGCGCCAGCAGACAGGGACAGGACACAGATACGCAGTATTTT. This translates into CASRQGQDTDTQYF.